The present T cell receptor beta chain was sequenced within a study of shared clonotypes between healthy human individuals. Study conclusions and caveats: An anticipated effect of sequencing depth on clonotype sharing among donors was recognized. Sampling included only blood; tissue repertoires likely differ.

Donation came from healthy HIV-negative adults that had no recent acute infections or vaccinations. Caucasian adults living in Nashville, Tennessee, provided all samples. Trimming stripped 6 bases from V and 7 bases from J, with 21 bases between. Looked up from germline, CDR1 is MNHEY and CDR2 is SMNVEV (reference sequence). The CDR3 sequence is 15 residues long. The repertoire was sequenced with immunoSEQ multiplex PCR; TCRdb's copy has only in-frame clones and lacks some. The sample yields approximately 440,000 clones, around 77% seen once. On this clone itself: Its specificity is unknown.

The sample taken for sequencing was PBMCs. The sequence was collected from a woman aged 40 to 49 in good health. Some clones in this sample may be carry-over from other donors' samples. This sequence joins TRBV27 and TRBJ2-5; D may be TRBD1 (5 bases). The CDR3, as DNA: TGTGCCAGCAGCCCCCCTGGGGCTGCCAGGAGGACCCAGTACTTC. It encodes CASSPPGAARRTQYF.